This T cell receptor (beta chain) was profiled in a study of T-cell memory formation after mild COVID-19. Germline CDR1 reads SQVTM; CDR2 reads ANQGSEA. With 2 bases removed from V and 5 bases from J, the gap between germline ends came to 11 bases. The length of the CDR3 is 13 residues. Overall study findings and caveats: Mainly in CM and EM were contracting CD4+ clones; CD8+ were in EMRA. Clones contracting day 15 to 85 were balanced CD4/CD8; later expanders leaned CD4+. Cross-reactive memory seemingly joined, as some responding clones were found in pre-infection memory.

A remark on this clonotype: Its antigen is still unknown.

Constant-segment-primed 5'RACE gave TCR alpha and TCR beta cDNA libraries with sample barcodes and UMIs. TCRdb re-analysed the 5' RACE reads in MiXCR, keeping a single row per CDR3 protein. The sample has approximately 230,000 distinct CDR3 sequences; 15% to 20% are singletons. Sequencing was carried out using PBMCs or a T cell subset sorted from them (not recorded which). This chain links TRBV29-1 with TRBJ2-3; tentative D call: TRBD2 (5 bases). The source is a man aged 18 to 30 who had mild COVID-19 (a few samples of this study predate the infection). Cell type and time point are not known. This chain's CDR3 is CSVEPGGGDTQYF. CDR3 coding DNA: TGCAGCGTTGAACCAGGCGGAGGAGATACGCAGTATTTT.